This TCR beta chain was observed in a study of T cells expressing NK-cell markers. The wider study: Source material for TCR beta repertoires consisted of sorted CD3+CD56+NKG2C+, CD3+CD56+NKG2C- and CD3+CD56-NKG2C+ T cells. Study conclusions and caveats: These clonotypes also led the CD3+CD56-NKG2C+ fraction in four donors.

Germline V gene data show CDR1 as SGHRS and CDR2 as YFSETQ. The CDR3 length is 15 residues. Scientists made TCR beta cDNA using 5'RACE template switching with UMIs. TCRdb derives one entry per CDR3 protein from the 5' RACE reads, leaving out DNA. Recorded for this sample: about 550,000 distinct CDR3 sequences. A note on this clonotype: The antigen is undetermined.

The chain has TRBV5-1 and TRBJ2-1; absent DNA, TCRdb's TRBD1 call cannot be checked. The clonotype originates from a man aged 18 to 29 in good health. Material for sequencing was blood T cells: a sorted CD56 or NKG2C T cell subset, CD4+ or CD8+ T cells, or bulk PBMC T cells (not recorded which). CDR3 amino acids: CASSLVGQTYNEQFF.